A single sample is the source of the 27 T cell receptor beta chains below, sequenced in a study of T-cell reconstitution after alpha-beta-depleted transplantation in children. Molecular barcoding with unique molecular identifiers was used for the TCRbeta library. MiXCR was run by TCRdb on the PCR reads, yielding one entry per CDR3 protein. The table shows 200,000 to 250,000 distinct CDR3 sequences, with roughly 8% occurring only once. The sample was PBMCs, mostly from graft donor cells, taken 180 days after TCRalphabeta/CD19-depleted stem cell transplant. The receptors originated from a male patient between 10 and 17 years old who had a stem cell transplant for acute lymphoblastic leukemia, so the T cells may come from the graft donor.

Only a few counts were recorded for this clonotype. The chain joins TRBV6-1 to TRBJ2-7; TRBD2 agrees at 12 bases. The germline V gene has CDR1 MNHNS and CDR2 SASEGT. The CDR3 has 15 residues. The ends lost 6 bases at V and 4 bases at J; junction bases unmatched: 7. The CDR3 spells CASSQRLAGVYEQYF. CDR3 nucleotides: TGTGCCAGCAGCCAACGACTAGCGGGAGTTTACGAGCAGTACTTC.

This clonotype has a count of ten or more. CDR3 sequence (DNA): TGCAGCGTTGGGGCCTCAGCGGGAGCCACAGATACGCAGTATTTT. It translates to CSVGASAGATDTQYF. The chain joins TRBV29-1 to TRBJ2-3, with 8 bases matching TRBD2. V shed 4 bases, J shed 2 bases, and the junction held 8 bases outside the gene matches. Germline CDR1 reads SQVTM; CDR2 reads ANQGSEA. The CDR3 runs to 15 residues.

There are many counts of this clonotype. V is TRBV11-1 and J is TRBJ2-7, with D perhaps matching TRBD2 (6 bases). The CDR3 runs to 14 residues. The germline gives CDR1 SGHAT, CDR2 FQDESV (reference sequence). Deletions cut 4 bases from V and 4 bases from J, with 14 bases between. The CDR3 DNA is TGTGCCAGCAGCTATGGGGCAGGGAGGTACGAGCAGTACTTC. It yields the protein CASSYGAGRYEQYF.

This clonotype has ten or more counts. V usage is TRBV24-1 and J usage is TRBJ2-4; TRBD2 matches at 10 bases. With V trimmed by 3 bases and J by 8 bases, 3 bases remained unmatched. CDR1 is KGHDR and CDR2 is SFDVKD in the germline V gene. The CDR3 is 14 residues long. The CDR3: CATSDPGLADIQYF. As DNA, the CDR3 is TGTGCCACCAGTGATCCAGGACTAGCGGACATTCAGTACTTC.

Many counts were recorded for this clonotype. CDR3 DNA: TGTGCCAGCAGCTTGCAGGGGCAGGGACCCTTCGCGAACACCGGGGAGCTGTTTTTT. Protein product: CASSLQGQGPFANTGELFF. The V call is TRBV5-6, the J call TRBJ2-2; possible D gene TRBD1, 6 bases. The CDR3 extends over 19 amino acids. Germline assignment: CDR1 SGHDT and CDR2 YYEEEE. The V and J ends lost 1 base and 0 bases respectively, with 19 bases between them.

This clonotype was recorded at least ten times. The chain couples TRBV24-1 to TRBJ2-1; D unclear. V lost 4 bases and J lost 3, with 12 bases in between. This CDR3 region has 15 residues. Germline CDR1 is KGHDR and CDR2 is SFDVKD. CDR3 DNA: TGTGCCACCAGTGACCGCCCGGACGTCTACAATGAGCAGTTCTTC. As protein: CATSDRPDVYNEQFF.

This clonotype was seen many times. The chain has TRBV20-1 and TRBJ2-1; D gene unclear. The CDR3 loop spans 11 amino acids. V lost 0 bases to trimming and J lost 7 bases, with 4 bases between them. The V gene's germline CDR1 is DFQATT and CDR2 SNEGSKA (reference sequence). CDR3 in amino acids: CSARDRNEQFF. The CDR3 nucleotides read TGCAGTGCTAGAGATAGGAATGAGCAGTTCTTC.

This clonotype was observed many times. The CDR3 loop is CASSPDRAEAFF. CDR3 nucleotide sequence: TGTGCCAGCTCACCCGACAGGGCTGAAGCTTTCTTT. The rearrangement uses TRBV18 and TRBJ1-1; 7 bases are a match to TRBD1. The J segment lost 6 bases and the V segment lost 3 bases, leaving 1 base of the junction unmatched. This CDR3 comprises 12 residues. The germline V gene has CDR1 KGHSH and CDR2 LQKENI.

There are many counts of this clonotype. The chain has TRBV18 and TRBJ2-3, with D uncertain. The CDR3 runs to 15 residues. Trimming left V 3 bases short and J 0 bases short, with 10 bases between. Germline lookup yields CDR1 KGHSH and CDR2 LQKENI. The CDR3 is CASSPSWVSTDTQYF. CDR3 coding DNA: TGTGCCAGCTCACCGAGTTGGGTTAGCACAGATACGCAGTATTTT.

For this clonotype: A much larger clone lies a single base off, so this may be a read error. A read error is likely, as this CDR3 ends without the conserved phenylalanine or tryptophan. The chain carries TRBV5-6 and TRBJ2-2; the match to TRBD1 covers 10 bases. The CDR3 runs to 15 residues. Per the germline V gene, CDR1 is SGHDT and CDR2 is YYEEEE. The ends lost 2 bases at V and 5 bases at J; junction bases unmatched: 3. The CDR3 here is CASSFDRGRTGELFC. The DNA of the CDR3 is TGTGCCAGCAGCTTTGACAGGGGGCGTACCGGGGAGCTGTTTTGT.

This clonotype was picked up many times. The chain combines TRBV4-2 with TRBJ2-3; 8 bases map to TRBD2. Per germline, CDR1 LGHNA and CDR2 YNFKEQ. This CDR3 contains 19 residues. The ends lost 0 bases at V and 3 bases at J; junction bases unmatched: 14. The DNA for the CDR3 is TGTGCCAGCAGCCAAGATGGGGGTTCGCGGGGGGACAAAACAGATACGCAGTATTTT. Amino acid sequence: CASSQDGGSRGDKTDTQYF.

This clonotype was observed many times. The chain joins TRBV20-1 to TRBJ2-2, with 8 bases that match TRBD1. This CDR3 comprises 15 residues. Germline V gene lookup returns CDR1 DFQATT and CDR2 SNEGSKA (reference sequence). The J segment lost 5 bases and the V segment lost 5 bases, leaving 10 bases of the junction unmatched. The DNA of the CDR3 is TGCAGTGCTTACCCCGGACAGGGTGGAACCGGGGAGCTGTTTTTT. As protein: CSAYPGQGGTGELFF.

In its sample, this clonotype was seen many times. This rearrangement joins TRBV12-3 or TRBV12-4 to TRBJ2-3; 13 bases are shared with TRBD2. V shed 8 bases and J 4 bases; nucleotides not matched to a gene: 6. The CDR3 runs 15 residues. CDR3 loop: CASCTSGGAADTQYF. In DNA form, the CDR3 reads TGTGCCAGCTGTACTAGCGGGGGGGCCGCAGATACGCAGTATTTT.

Turning to this clonotype: A read error is possible here, since a much larger clone lies one base away. The CDR3 region is CASRLGLAGIYEQYF. CDR3 bases: TGTGCCAGCAGGTTGGGACTAGCGGGAATTTACGAGCAGTACTTC. The rearrangement links TRBV5-5 to TRBJ2-7, with TRBD2 identical over 13 bases. The CDR3 consists of 15 residues. Germline V gene lookup returns CDR1 SGHKS and CDR2 YYEKEE (reference sequence).

This clonotype was counted ten times or more. This chain links TRBV6-4 with TRBJ2-2; possible D gene TRBD1, 6 bases. CDR3 length equals 15 residues. V shed 7 bases and J shed 5 bases, with 17 bases lying between them. Germline V lookup: CDR1 MRHNA, CDR2 SNTAGT. CDR3 sequence (DNA): TGTGCCAGCATGGAACCGCAGGGGCGGACCGGGGAGCTGTTTTTT. Protein product: CASMEPQGRTGELFF.

This clonotype was detected many times. The rearrangement links TRBV12-3 or TRBV12-4 to TRBJ2-2; no reliable D call. The CDR3 totals 14 residues. Trimming removed 1 base from V and 2 bases from J, with 5 bases in between. CDR3 protein: CASSLGLNTGELFF. The CDR3 DNA follows: TGTGCCAGCAGTTTAGGTCTCAACACCGGGGAGCTGTTTTTT.

This clonotype was observed at least ten times. The chain uses TRBV5-6 and TRBJ2-2; D uncertain. Germline V lookup: CDR1 SGHDT, CDR2 YYEEEE. Between the trimmed V and J ends, which lost 0 bases and 5 bases, there was a span of 5 bases. The CDR3 length is 13 residues. The CDR3 here is CASSLVVTGELFF. CDR3 coding DNA: TGTGCCAGCAGCTTGGTTGTGACCGGGGAGCTGTTTTTT.

This clonotype has ten or more counts. The chain employs TRBV7-2 and TRBJ2-7; D is perhaps TRBD1 (6 bases). Trimming took off 2 bases at V and 2 bases at J, with 13 bases between the two ends. Germline V gene lookup returns CDR1 SGHTA and CDR2 FQGNSA. The CDR3 is 15 residues long. CDR3 nucleotide sequence: TGTGCCAGCAGCTTAAGGGGGACCTCTCCCTACGAGCAGTACTTC. Translated, it gives CASSLRGTSPYEQYF.

This clonotype was observed many times. This chain links TRBV7-6 with TRBJ2-1, with a tentative D call TRBD2 (7 bases). CDR1 and CDR2 (germline): SGHVS, FNYEAQ. V gave up 5 bases and J gave up 8 bases, with 28 bases separating them. The CDR3 spans 18 residues. The CDR3 DNA sequence: TGTGCCAGCAGCGCGAGGGGGGCTGGAGCGGGGCTTTTGGATGAGCAGTTCTTC. Its translation: CASSARGAGAGLLDEQFF.

This clonotype was observed at least ten times. CDR3: CSVDRGPPYEQYF. The CDR3 DNA follows: TGCAGCGTTGACCGGGGGCCGCCCTACGAGCAGTACTTC. V gene TRBV29-1 combines with J gene TRBJ2-7, with D possibly being TRBD1 or TRBD2 (6 bases each). This CDR3 is 13 amino acids long. Germline V gives CDR1 SQVTM, CDR2 ANQGSEA. V was cut by 3 bases and J by 2 bases, with 11 bases left in between.

This clonotype was seen ten or more times. The genes are TRBV24-1 and TRBJ1-4; the D is unclear. From germline, CDR1 is KGHDR and CDR2 SFDVKD. The CDR3 length is 13 residues. V lost 0 bases and J 7 bases, leaving 5 bases between the germline ends. DNA for the CDR3: TGTGCCACCAGTGATTTGAAGAGTGAAAAACTGTTTTTT. Its translation: CATSDLKSEKLFF.

This clonotype turned up a few times. The rearrangement joins TRBV7-6 to TRBJ2-1, with 11 bases fitting TRBD2. Germline CDR1 SGHVS, CDR2 FNYEAQ. The CDR3 is made up of 16 amino acids. The V and J ends lost 1 base and 7 bases, in that order; junction bases with no gene match: 6. The CDR3 nucleotides read TGTGCCAGCAGCTTAGATTTAGTAGCGGGAGGGAATGAGCAGTTCTTC. This codes for CASSLDLVAGGNEQFF.

This clonotype was observed many times. The V call is TRBV20-1, the J call TRBJ1-4, with D possibly matching TRBD1 (6 bases). This CDR3 is built from 12 residues. Trimming removed 4 bases from V and 9 bases from J, with 12 bases in between. Per the germline V gene, CDR1 is DFQATT and CDR2 is SNEGSKA (reference sequence). Written as DNA, the CDR3 is TGCAGTGCTACCCGGGACACCAAAAAACTGTTTTTT. Residues: CSATRDTKKLFF.

This clonotype was seen a handful of times. The chain uses TRBV5-6 and TRBJ2-3, with D possibly matching TRBD1 (6 bases). CDR1 and CDR2 (germline): SGHDT, YYEEEE. The V gene lost 1 base and the J gene lost 0 bases, with 24 bases spanning the gap. CDR3 length: 20 amino acids. The CDR3 loop reads CASSLYFGRGHLTSTDTQYF. The CDR3 region has the DNA TGTGCCAGCAGCTTGTATTTTGGCAGGGGACACCTGACTAGCACAGATACGCAGTATTTT.

This clonotype was observed at least ten times. The chain employs TRBV4-1 and TRBJ1-3; tentative D call: TRBD1 (6 bases). V lost 4 bases, J lost 4 bases, and 17 bases lay in between. Germline CDR1 and CDR2: MGHRA and YSYEKL. The CDR3 spans 16 residues. The CDR3, as DNA: TGCGCCAGCAGCCTACAAAACAGGGCTAAGGGAAACACCATATATTTT. Translating it yields CASSLQNRAKGNTIYF.

J is TRBJ1-3 and V is TRBV20-1; TRBD1 agrees at 7 bases. With V trimmed by 0 bases and J by 6 bases, 20 bases remained unmatched. The CDR3 has 19 residues. Per the germline V gene, CDR1 is DFQATT and CDR2 is SNEGSKA (reference sequence). CDR3 protein: CSARDPLGLRQGWANTIYF. CDR3 sequence (DNA): TGCAGTGCTAGAGATCCTCTCGGTCTGAGACAGGGATGGGCAAACACCATATATTTT.

Many counts were recorded for this clonotype. The chain recombines TRBV24-1 with TRBJ2-3; D tentatively fits TRBD1 or TRBD2 (5 bases each). Trimming took 1 base from V and 9 from J, leaving 13 bases between them. Looked up from germline, CDR1 is KGHDR and CDR2 is SFDVKD. The CDR3 sequence is 14 residues long. CDR3 sequence: CATSDFSGQGTQYF. DNA for the CDR3: TGTGCCACCAGTGATTTCTCGGGGCAAGGCACGCAGTATTTT.